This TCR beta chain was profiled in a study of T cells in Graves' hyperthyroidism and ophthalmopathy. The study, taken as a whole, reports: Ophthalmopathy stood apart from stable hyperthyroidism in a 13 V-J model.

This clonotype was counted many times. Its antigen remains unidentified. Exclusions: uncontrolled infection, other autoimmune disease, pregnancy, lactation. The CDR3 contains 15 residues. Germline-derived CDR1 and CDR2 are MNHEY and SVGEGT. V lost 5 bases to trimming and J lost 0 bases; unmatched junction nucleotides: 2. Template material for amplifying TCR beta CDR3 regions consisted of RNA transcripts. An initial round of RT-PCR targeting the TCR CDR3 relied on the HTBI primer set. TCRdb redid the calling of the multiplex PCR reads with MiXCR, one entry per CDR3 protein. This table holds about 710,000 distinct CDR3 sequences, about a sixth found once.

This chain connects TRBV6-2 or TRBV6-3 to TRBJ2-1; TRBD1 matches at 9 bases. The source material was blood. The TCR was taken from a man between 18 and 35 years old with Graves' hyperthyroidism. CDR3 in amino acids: CASSHRGHSYNEQFF. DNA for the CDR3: TGTGCCAGCAGTCACAGGGGGCACTCCTACAATGAGCAGTTCTTC.